Following are 3 T cell receptor beta chains from one sample sequenced in a study of early T cells in non-severe SARS-CoV-2 infection. TCRdb passed the 5' RACE reads through MiXCR, listing each CDR3 protein once. Counted here are about 130,000 distinct CDR3 sequences, under 15% occurring once; the ten biggest clones make up 21%. The sample comprised whole blood. The origin of the receptors is an adult who was a healthcare worker with PCR-confirmed SARS-CoV-2 infection or an uninfected control (not recorded which).

The V and J genes are TRBV7-7 and TRBJ2-3, with D possibly being TRBD2 (6 bases). The germline CDR1 and CDR2 sequences are SSHAT and FNYEAQ (reference sequence). Between the trimmed V and J ends, which lost 5 bases and 5 bases, there was a span of 14 bases. This CDR3 spans 14 amino acids. The CDR3 is CASSHGTAGDTQYF. Written as DNA, the CDR3 is TGTGCCAGCAGCCACGGGACTGCTGGAGATACGCAGTATTTT.

The chain recombines TRBV30 with TRBJ1-2; D gene uncertain. The germline V gene encodes CDR1 GTSNPN and CDR2 SVGIG (reference sequence). This CDR3 is 13 amino acids long. V dropped 0 bases and J dropped 4 bases, with 9 bases sitting between them. DNA of the CDR3: TGTGCCTGGAGTGTATTGCCCGGCTATGGCTACACCTTC. Amino acid sequence: CAWSVLPGYGYTF.

The gene calls are TRBV7-2 and TRBJ1-1, with D hard to call. V was trimmed by 3 bases and J by 0 bases, leaving 8 bases between them. The CDR3 sequence is 14 residues long. The germline V gene encodes CDR1 SGHTA and CDR2 FQGNSA. Here the CDR3 reads CASSFASLNTEAFF. CDR3 nucleotide sequence: TGTGCCAGCAGCTTCGCATCGCTGAACACTGAAGCTTTCTTT.